The 13 T cell receptor beta chains below were found in one sample sequenced in a study of blood T cell repertoires in COVID-19. Libraries were prepared by immunoSEQ multiplex PCR; TCRdb keeps only in-frame clonotypes and omits some of them. In the table there are around 370,000 clones, about 88% of which are singletons. The material sequenced was peripheral blood. The receptor source for this set is a woman between 65 and 79 years old with COVID-19, enrolled during active disease.

The chain couples TRBV5-6 to TRBJ2-3; 10 bases match TRBD2. V dropped 0 bases and J dropped 4; count of bases not matched to a gene: 2. CDR3 size: 15 residues. Germline V gene data show CDR1 as SGHDT and CDR2 as YYEEEE. CDR3 DNA sequence: TGTGCCAGCAGCTTGGCACTAGCGGGATCAGATACGCAGTATTTT. Amino acid sequence: CASSLALAGSDTQYF. The variable domain in full, completed from reference TRBV5-6 and TRBJ2-3, reads DAGVTQSPTHLIKTRGQQVTLRCSPKSGHDTVSWYQQALGQGPQFIFQYYEEEERQRGNFPDRFSGHQFPNYSSELNVNALLLGDSALYLCASSLALAGSDTQYFGPGTRLTVL.

The chain recombines TRBV12-3 or TRBV12-4 with TRBJ1-1; D remains ambiguous. The CDR3 covers 13 residues. V lost 5 bases, J lost 10 bases, and 17 bases lay in between. CDR3 loop: CASSPYGVKGAFF. As DNA, the CDR3 is TGTGCCAGCAGTCCCTACGGGGTGAAGGGAGCTTTCTTT.

The chain is built from TRBV9 and TRBJ2-6, with TRBD2 identical over 8 bases. In germline, CDR1 is SGDLS, CDR2 YYNGEE. The V and J ends lost 0 bases and 0 bases, in that order; junction bases with no gene match: 5. CDR3 size: 18 residues. The CDR3 nucleotides are TGTGCCAGCAGCGTAGGTCGGGGGGGAACCTCTGGGGCCAACGTCCTGACTTTC. Protein sequence: CASSVGRGGTSGANVLTF.

The chain employs TRBV6-5 and TRBJ2-1; D uncertain. Trimming took 0 bases from V and 9 from J, leaving 9 bases between them. The CDR3 totals 13 residues. CDR1 is MNHEY, CDR2 SVGAGI, per germline. The CDR3 loop is CASSYSWLAEQFF. The DNA of the CDR3 is TGTGCCAGCAGTTACTCGTGGTTGGCTGAGCAGTTCTTC.

This clone was recorded once. This chain uses TRBV5-1 with TRBJ2-1; a possible D gene is TRBD2 (5 bases). This CDR3 comprises 14 residues. V was pared by 2 bases and J by 4 bases, with 10 bases between. Germline CDR1 SGHRS, CDR2 YFSETQ. The CDR3 region is CASSLQSGYNEQFF. In DNA form, the CDR3 reads TGCGCCAGCAGCTTACAGAGCGGATACAATGAGCAGTTCTTC.

This sequence joins TRBV5-1 and TRBJ2-7; 11 positions agree with TRBD2. V was pared by 4 bases and J by 3 bases, with 9 bases of the junction left unmatched. The CDR3 sequence is 16 residues long. CDR1 and CDR2 from the germline V gene are SGHRS and YFSETQ. CDR3: CASSVVPTSGGYEQYF. CDR3 nucleotide sequence: TGCGCCAGCAGCGTTGTCCCTACTAGCGGGGGCTACGAGCAGTACTTC.

This chain connects TRBV19 to TRBJ1-5, with D perhaps matching TRBD1 (6 bases). Trimming removed 9 bases from V and 6 bases from J, with 18 bases in between. The CDR3 length is 14 residues. Per germline, CDR1 LNHDA and CDR2 SQIVND (reference sequence). CDR3 sequence: CASTGTGGFQPQHF. The CDR3 nucleotides read TGTGCCAGCACAGGGACGGGGGGTTTTCAGCCCCAGCATTTT.

This clone was seen once. The CDR3 sequence: CASSSHYRVGQKYEQYF. The CDR3 coding sequence is TGTGCCAGCAGCTCACATTATCGCGTAGGACAAAAATACGAGCAGTACTTC. This chain connects TRBV5-4 to TRBJ2-7; maybe TRBD1 (5 bases). Looked up from germline, CDR1 is SGHNT and CDR2 is YYREEE (reference sequence). The length of the CDR3 is 17 residues. V was cut by 3 bases and J by 4 bases, with 23 bases left in between.

This clone was seen more than once but under ten times. V is TRBV10-3 and J is TRBJ1-1, with TRBD1 identical over 8 bases. The ends lost 6 bases at V and 4 bases at J; junction bases unmatched: 7. The CDR3 loop spans 14 amino acids. CDR1 is ENHRY, CDR2 SYGVKD, per germline. The CDR3 DNA follows: TGTGCCATCAGCCCAGGGGGCGTTGGCACTGAAGCTTTCTTT. This sequence encodes CAISPGGVGTEAFF.

The chain recombines TRBV30 with TRBJ1-2, with D hard to call. Trimming took 0 bases from V and 6 from J, leaving 8 bases between them. The CDR3 runs to 12 residues. Per germline, CDR1 GTSNPN and CDR2 SVGIG (reference sequence). The chain's CDR3 is CAWSVSENGYTF. In DNA form, the CDR3 reads TGTGCCTGGAGTGTAAGCGAGAATGGCTACACCTTC. The full variable domain, in which reference TRBV30 and TRBJ1-2 provide the parts outside the CDR3, is SQTIHQWPATLVQPVGSPLSLECTVEGTSNPNLYWYRQAAGRGLQLLFYSVGIGQISSEVPQNLSASRPQDRQFILSSKKLLLSDSGFYLCAWSVSENGYTFGSGTRLTVV.

This chain connects TRBV12-5 to TRBJ1-1; tentatively, D is TRBD1 (6 bases). V lost 6 bases and J lost 3, with 20 bases in between. The CDR3 runs to 16 residues. Per germline, CDR1 LGHNT and CDR2 FRNRAP. CDR3 sequence (DNA): TGTGCTAGTGGCACACCTACCCTAGGGGGGGACACTGAAGCTTTCTTT. Translated, it gives CASGTPTLGGDTEAFF.

J is TRBJ1-4 and V is TRBV18, with D unclear. With 3 bases removed from V and 5 bases from J, the gap between germline ends came to 10 bases. Germline assignment: CDR1 KGHSH and CDR2 LQKENI. The CDR3 is 14 residues long. CDR3 sequence: CASSPAVTNEKLFF. CDR3 nucleotide sequence: TGTGCCAGCTCACCCGCGGTCACCAATGAAAAACTGTTTTTT. The complete variable domain, with remaining parts taken from reference TRBV18 and TRBJ1-4, reads NAGVMQNPRHLVRRRGQEARLRCSPMKGHSHVYWYRQLPEEGLKFMVYLQKENIIDESGMPKERFSAEFPKEGPSILRIQQVVRGDSAAYFCASSPAVTNEKLFFGSGTQLSVL.

This chain joins TRBV18 and TRBJ1-3; D is unclear. Trimming took 0 bases from V and 1 from J, leaving 7 bases between them. The CDR3 totals 15 residues. Per the germline V gene, CDR1 is KGHSH and CDR2 is LQKENI. CDR3 coding DNA: TGTGCCAGCTCACCACCTGCCCAGTCTGGAAACACCATATATTTT. This translates into CASSPPAQSGNTIYF.